The 9 T cell receptor beta chains in this list originate from one sample, sequenced in a study of blood T cell repertoires in COVID-19. Some clones are missing from TCRdb's copy, which holds only in-frame ones; the method was immunoSEQ multiplex PCR. Of approximately 480,000 clones in the sample, about 90% were seen once. Sequencing was performed on PBMCs or T cells enriched from blood (not recorded which). These receptors originate from a woman aged 18-29 years who had recovered from COVID-19.

The rearrangement joins TRBV5-1 to TRBJ1-2; TRBD1 is a possible D gene (6 bases). Trimming stripped 9 bases from V and 4 bases from J, with 16 bases between. This CDR3 is 13 amino acids long. The germline V gene has CDR1 SGHRS and CDR2 YFSETQ. The CDR3 protein is CANLPTGGYGYTF. DNA for the CDR3: TGCGCCAACTTACCGACAGGAGGCTATGGCTACACCTTC.

The V gene is TRBV28, the J gene TRBJ1-2; D is ambiguous. Germline CDR1 MDHEN, CDR2 SYDVKM. CDR3 size: 13 residues. Trimming took 5 bases from V and 1 from J, leaving 8 bases between them. The CDR3 region is CASSQTGNYGYTF. In nucleotides, the CDR3 is TGTGCCAGCAGTCAGACGGGTAACTATGGCTACACCTTC.

The V call is TRBV30, the J call TRBJ2-7; a weak D match, TRBD1 (5 bases). This CDR3 contains 13 residues. Germline V lookup: CDR1 GTSNPN, CDR2 SVGIG (reference sequence). Trimming removed 4 bases at V and 3 bases at J, with 13 bases between. The CDR3 here is CAWTPDSFYEQYF. In DNA, the CDR3 is TGTGCCTGGACCCCCGACAGCTTCTACGAGCAGTACTTC.

This clone turned up a few times. J is TRBJ2-5 and V is TRBV14; 10 bases line up with TRBD2. The germline V gene encodes CDR1 SGHDN and CDR2 FVKESK. Losses at the gene ends were 0 bases for V and 2 bases for J; bases not matched to a gene: 3. The CDR3 has 16 residues. The CDR3 spells CASSQDTSGVQETQYF. CDR3 nucleotides: TGTGCCAGCAGCCAAGATACTAGCGGGGTACAAGAGACCCAGTACTTC.

The chain links TRBV9 to TRBJ2-5; D is perhaps TRBD2 (6 bases). This CDR3 region has 17 residues. CDR1 and CDR2 from the germline V gene are SGDLS and YYNGEE. V was shortened by 3 bases and J by 2 bases, with 20 bases between the two germline ends. The DNA for the CDR3 is TGTGCCAGCAGCGCATCTCTGGCGGGGAGTACTCAAGAGACCCAGTACTTC. It is translated as CASSASLAGSTQETQYF.

The chain recombines TRBV7-6 with TRBJ2-3; 8 nucleotides align to TRBD1. The V gene's germline CDR1 is SGHVS and CDR2 FNYEAQ. The CDR3 sequence is 15 residues long. Germline trimming cut 3 bases from V and 6 bases from J; bases unmatched to any gene: 8. The CDR3 protein is CASSFPRGLEDTQYF. The CDR3 bases are TGTGCCAGCAGCTTTCCCAGGGGGCTGGAGGATACGCAGTATTTT.

The rearrangement links TRBV19 to TRBJ2-7, with TRBD2 matching 11 bases. This CDR3 comprises 18 residues. Germline CDR1 LNHDA, CDR2 SQIVND (reference sequence). V was clipped by 3 bases and J by 1 base; unmatched bases: 11. The CDR3 loop reads CASSIVASGGSKSYEQYF. The CDR3 nucleotides read TGTGCCAGTAGTATTGTGGCTAGCGGGGGGTCCAAGTCCTACGAGCAGTACTTC.

The genes are TRBV3-1 (or the pseudogene TRBV3-2) and TRBJ2-3; D possibly corresponds to TRBD2 (5 bases). Germline V CDR1 and CDR2: LGHDT, YNNKEL (reference sequence). The CDR3 is 17 residues long. The V end was cut by 10 bases, the J end by 1 base, with 24 bases between. CDR3 bases: TGTGCCACCAGGAACCATTTAAGCGGACCCGGCACAGATACGCAGTATTTT. Translating it yields CATRNHLSGPGTDTQYF.

This rearrangement joins TRBV15 to TRBJ2-6, with D hard to call. In germline, CDR1 is LNHNV, CDR2 YYDKDF (reference sequence). Trimming left V 1 base short and J 0 bases short, with 13 bases between. This CDR3 comprises 18 residues. Here the CDR3 reads CATSRGGGLSSGANVLTF. The CDR3 region has the DNA TGTGCCACCAGCAGAGGTGGTGGTTTGAGCTCTGGGGCCAACGTCCTGACTTTC.